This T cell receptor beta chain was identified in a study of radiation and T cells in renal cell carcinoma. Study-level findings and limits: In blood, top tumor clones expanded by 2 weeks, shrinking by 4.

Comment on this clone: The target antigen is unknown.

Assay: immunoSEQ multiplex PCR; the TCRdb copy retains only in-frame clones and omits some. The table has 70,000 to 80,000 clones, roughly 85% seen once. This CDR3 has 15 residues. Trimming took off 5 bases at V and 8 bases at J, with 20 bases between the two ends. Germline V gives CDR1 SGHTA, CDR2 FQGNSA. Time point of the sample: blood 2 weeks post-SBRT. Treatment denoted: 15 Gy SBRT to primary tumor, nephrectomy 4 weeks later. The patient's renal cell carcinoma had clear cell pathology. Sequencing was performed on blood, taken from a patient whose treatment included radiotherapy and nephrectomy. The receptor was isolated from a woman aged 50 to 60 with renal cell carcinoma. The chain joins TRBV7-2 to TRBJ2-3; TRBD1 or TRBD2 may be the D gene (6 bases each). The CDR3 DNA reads TGTGCCAGCAGCCTCACCGGGGGCGCAGGAGCTACGCAGTATTTT. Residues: CASSLTGGAGATQYF.